This T cell receptor beta chain was sequenced for a study of blood T cell repertoires in COVID-19. This CDR3 has 15 amino acids. After removal of 7 bases from V and 1 base from J, the junction contained 9 bases not matched to a gene. Germline CDR1 reads SGHRS; CDR2 reads YFSETQ. Sequenced by immunoSEQ multiplex PCR; TCRdb stores in-frame clones only, minus some. Of about 190,000 clones in the sample, roughly 80% were seen once. The V and J genes are TRBV5-1 and TRBJ1-1, with 8 bases matching TRBD1. This TCR derives from a man in his sixties with acute or convalescent COVID-19. Sequencing used peripheral blood. CDR3 in amino acids: CASGISQGANTEAFF. DNA of the CDR3: TGCGCCAGCGGGATTTCTCAGGGGGCGAACACTGAAGCTTTCTTT.